This T cell receptor beta chain was sequenced for a study of T cell therapy after organ transplantation. Time point meaning: 4-8 weeks after completion of therapy. These patients had received solid-organ transplants and had drug-resistant or recurrent cytomegalovirus. This clone has just one count. Antigen unknown. V lost 1 base, J lost 7 bases, and 8 bases stayed unmatched. This CDR3 spans 17 amino acids. Germline CDR1 MGHDK, CDR2 SYGVNS. Whole-study findings and limits: Minimal repertoire change after therapy followed marked pretherapy expansions in nonresponders.

Here immunoSEQ multiplex PCR was the method, and the copy in TCRdb shows in-frame clones only, minus some. The data hold 20,000 or so clones, with around 80% observed a single time. The sample in question was CD8+ T cells from blood, obtained after autologous CMV-specific T cell therapy. V usage is TRBV25-1 and J usage is TRBJ2-1, with 12 bases lining up with TRBD2. The clonotype originates from a human patient who had received a solid organ transplant and had CMV disease. Some T cells may be provided by the graft donor. The chain's CDR3 is CASSESLGLAGLNEQFF. CDR3 sequence (DNA): TGTGCCAGCAGTGAATCCCTCGGACTAGCGGGATTGAATGAGCAGTTCTTC.